The 19 T cell receptor beta chains in this list originate from one sample, sequenced in a study of radiation and T cells in renal cell carcinoma. Sequenced by immunoSEQ multiplex PCR; TCRdb stores in-frame clones only, minus some. The data show about 130,000 clones, roughly four fifths seen once. Specified time point: blood 2 weeks post-SBRT. Treatment defined: 15 Gy SBRT to primary tumor, nephrectomy 4 weeks later. Sequencing was performed on blood, taken from a patient whose treatment included radiotherapy and nephrectomy. The receptors here all came from a man aged 50 to 60 with renal cell carcinoma.

V is TRBV7-2 and J is TRBJ1-2; TRBD1 agrees at 9 bases. Germline V gene lookup returns CDR1 SGHTA and CDR2 FQGNSA. Trimming at V came to 4 bases and at J to 8 bases, leaving 5 bases not matched to a gene. CDR3 length equals 13 residues. The CDR3 nucleotides read TGTGCCAGCAGCTCAGGGACAGGGCTGGGCTACACCTTC. Translating gives CASSSGTGLGYTF.

The chain combines TRBV11-3 with TRBJ2-3, with 10 bases lining up with TRBD1. Per germline, CDR1 SGHNT and CDR2 YENEEA. Trimming at V came to 1 base and at J to 2 bases, leaving 6 bases not matched to a gene. The CDR3 covers 17 residues. CDR3 sequence: CASSLGTGTGDTDTQYF. In DNA, the CDR3 is TGTGCCAGCAGCTTAGGAACCGGGACAGGGGACACAGATACGCAGTATTTT.

The rearrangement uses TRBV19 and TRBJ1-5; D is unclear. The CDR3 runs to 14 residues. V was clipped by 3 bases and J by 3 bases, with 9 bases between them. The germline V gene encodes CDR1 LNHDA and CDR2 SQIVND (reference sequence). Here the CDR3 DNA reads TGTGCCAGTAGTATCTCGCGGGTCAATCAGCCCCAGCATTTT. It is translated as CASSISRVNQPQHF.

The chain joins TRBV2 to TRBJ1-5; D is undetermined. The CDR3 has 14 amino acids. Germline CDR1 reads SNHLY; CDR2 reads FYNNEI. Trimming stripped 5 bases from V and 3 bases from J, with 11 bases between. The CDR3, as DNA: TGTGCCAGCAGTACAAGCAGAATCAATCAGCCCCAGCATTTT. The encoded protein is CASSTSRINQPQHF. Full variable domain (rest looked up from reference TRBV2 and TRBJ1-5): EPEVTQTPSHQVTQMGQEVILRCVPISNHLYFYWYRQILGQKVEFLVSFYNNEISEKSEIFDDQFSVERPDGSNFTLKIRSTKLEDSAMYFCASSTSRINQPQHFGDGTRLSIL.

Concerning this clone itself: Different DNA sequences within this sample yield the same CDR3. The chain carries TRBV6-1 and TRBJ1-4; maybe TRBD1 (5 bases). This CDR3 has 13 residues. Trimming removed 10 bases from V and 3 bases from J, with 12 bases in between. Germline values: CDR1 MNHNS, CDR2 SASEGT. The CDR3 loop is CATAGTSNEKLFF. Here the CDR3 DNA reads TGTGCCACCGCCGGGACCTCTAATGAAAAACTGTTTTTT.

The rearrangement joins TRBV15 to TRBJ1-1; D not certain. V was clipped by 1 base and J by 1 base, with 4 bases between them. CDR1 and CDR2 (germline): LNHNV, YYDKDF (reference sequence). This CDR3 is 13 amino acids long. Here the CDR3 reads CATSRGGNTEAFF. In nucleotides, the CDR3 is TGTGCCACCAGCAGAGGCGGGAACACTGAAGCTTTCTTT.

The rearrangement links TRBV5-5 to TRBJ2-5; D remains ambiguous. V shed 4 bases and J shed 4 bases, with 14 bases lying between them. The CDR3 has 14 residues. Looked up from germline, CDR1 is SGHKS and CDR2 is YYEKEE (reference sequence). The CDR3 is CASSPTNVGETQYF. The CDR3 nucleotides are TGTGCCAGCAGCCCTACAAATGTTGGAGAGACCCAGTACTTC. Full variable domain (missing parts from reference TRBV5-5 and TRBJ2-5): DAGVTQSPTHLIKTRGQQVTLRCSPISGHKSVSWYQQVLGQGPQFIFQYYEKEERGRGNFPDRFSARQFPNYSSELNVNALLLGDSALYLCASSPTNVGETQYFGPGTRLLVL.

This sequence joins TRBV27 and TRBJ2-7; possibly TRBD1 for D (6 bases). V lost 5 bases and J lost 2, with 25 bases in between. The CDR3 extends over 18 amino acids. Germline V gene sequence: CDR1 MNHEY, CDR2 SMNVEV (reference sequence). In DNA form, the CDR3 reads TGTGCCAGCAGTAGGGTCAGGGGAGACCTTCACTCGACCTACGAGCAGTACTTC. It is translated as CASSRVRGDLHSTYEQYF.

V and J are TRBV7-9 and TRBJ1-1, with 8 positions matching TRBD1. The ends lost 5 bases at V and 3 bases at J; junction bases unmatched: 5. The germline CDR1 and CDR2 sequences are SEHNR and FQNEAQ (reference sequence). There are 14 residues in the CDR3. The CDR3 DNA follows: TGTGCCAGCAGCCCCGCGGACAGGGACACTGAAGCTTTCTTT. Amino acids: CASSPADRDTEAFF.

This clone was found once. This chain joins TRBV7-9 and TRBJ2-1, with unresolved D. The CDR3 runs 12 residues. V was shortened by 5 bases and J by 9 bases, with 11 bases between the two germline ends. CDR1 is SEHNR, CDR2 FQNEAQ, per germline (reference sequence). The chain's CDR3 is CASSINSPEQFF. CDR3 nucleotide sequence: TGTGCCAGCAGCATAAATAGCCCTGAGCAGTTCTTC.

The rearrangement joins TRBV4-2 to TRBJ1-4, with TRBD1 identical over 7 bases. Unmatched junction bases numbered 10, after V lost 3 bases and J lost 0 bases. The CDR3 spans 18 residues. CDR1 LGHNA and CDR2 YNFKEQ come from the germline V gene. CDR3 DNA sequence: TGTGCCAGCAGCCAGGAAGGGGGCTGGGTCGCAACTAATGAAAAACTGTTTTTT. This gives the protein CASSQEGGWVATNEKLFF.

This clone is a singleton in its sample. The chain couples TRBV30 to TRBJ2-7, with D possibly matching TRBD1 (7 bases). Germline values: CDR1 GTSNPN, CDR2 SVGIG (reference sequence). The ends were cut back, 8 bases at V and 4 bases at J, with 12 bases in the middle. The CDR3 is 11 residues long. The CDR3 sequence: CAGGGSYEQYF. CDR3 nucleotide sequence: TGTGCCGGAGGGGGCAGTTACGAGCAGTACTTC.

The J gene is TRBJ2-3, the V gene TRBV6-1; TRBD2 agrees at 8 bases. From germline, CDR1 is MNHNS and CDR2 SASEGT. This CDR3 has 15 amino acids. Unmatched junction bases numbered 9, after V lost 8 bases and J lost 2 bases. In nucleotides, the CDR3 is TGTGCCAGCTACACCGGGACTAGTATCACAGATACGCAGTATTTT. This sequence encodes CASYTGTSITDTQYF.

The chain uses TRBV14 and TRBJ1-4; no firm D call. Looked up from germline, CDR1 is SGHDN and CDR2 is FVKESK. This CDR3 has 14 residues. Trimming shortened V by 5 bases and J by 8 bases, and 15 bases separated the two germline ends. As DNA, the CDR3 is TGTGCCAGCAGCTACGCAGAAGGTTACGAAAAACTGTTTTTT. Protein product: CASSYAEGYEKLFF.

This sequence joins TRBV19 and TRBJ2-7; a possible D gene is TRBD2 (5 bases). CDR3 length equals 12 residues. Trimming took 6 bases from V and 2 from J, leaving 8 bases between them. Per the germline V gene, CDR1 is LNHDA and CDR2 is SQIVND (reference sequence). This CDR3 reads CASSRGTYEQYF. CDR3 nucleotides: TGTGCCAGTAGCCGGGGTACCTACGAGCAGTACTTC. The variable domain in full, with the rest retrieved from reference TRBV19 and TRBJ2-7, is DGGITQSPKYLFRKEGQNVTLSCEQNLNHDAMYWYRQDPGQGLRLIYYSQIVNDFQKGDIAEGYSVSREKKESFPLTVTSAQKNPTAFYLCASSRGTYEQYFGPGTRLTVT.

V usage is TRBV9 and J usage is TRBJ2-1; D uncertain. This CDR3 contains 12 residues. The germline V gene encodes CDR1 SGDLS and CDR2 YYNGEE. V lost 0 bases to trimming and J lost 9 bases, with 7 bases between them. As DNA, the CDR3 is TGTGCCAGCAGCGTAGATTTTGGTGAGCAGTTCTTC. Protein product: CASSVDFGEQFF.

The rearrangement joins TRBV19 to TRBJ2-3; TRBD2 matches at 9 bases. Germline V lookup: CDR1 LNHDA, CDR2 SQIVND (reference sequence). The CDR3 runs to 18 residues. Germline trimming cut 3 bases from V and 5 bases from J; bases unmatched to any gene: 15. CDR3 nucleotide sequence: TGTGCCAGTAGTATTACAAAATTCTTAGCGGGAGCTAGAGATACGCAGTATTTT. This encodes CASSITKFLAGARDTQYF.

The CDR3 sequence is CASSTGERGEQYF. The DNA for the CDR3 is TGTGCCAGCTCGACAGGGGAGAGGGGCGAGCAGTACTTC. The chain recombines TRBV18 with TRBJ2-7, with TRBD1 matching over 8 bases. The CDR3 covers 13 residues. The trim removed 6 bases at V and 6 bases at J, leaving 7 bases unmatched. From germline, CDR1 is KGHSH and CDR2 LQKENI.

This clone was seen repeatedly, ten times or more. This chain links TRBV10-3 with TRBJ1-3; D gene uncertain. Germline V gene lookup returns CDR1 ENHRY and CDR2 SYGVKD. Trimming stripped 4 bases from V and 3 bases from J, with 7 bases between. The CDR3 contains 13 residues. The CDR3 loop reads CAISGAVGNTIYF. The CDR3 coding sequence is TGTGCCATCAGTGGGGCAGTTGGAAACACCATATATTTT.